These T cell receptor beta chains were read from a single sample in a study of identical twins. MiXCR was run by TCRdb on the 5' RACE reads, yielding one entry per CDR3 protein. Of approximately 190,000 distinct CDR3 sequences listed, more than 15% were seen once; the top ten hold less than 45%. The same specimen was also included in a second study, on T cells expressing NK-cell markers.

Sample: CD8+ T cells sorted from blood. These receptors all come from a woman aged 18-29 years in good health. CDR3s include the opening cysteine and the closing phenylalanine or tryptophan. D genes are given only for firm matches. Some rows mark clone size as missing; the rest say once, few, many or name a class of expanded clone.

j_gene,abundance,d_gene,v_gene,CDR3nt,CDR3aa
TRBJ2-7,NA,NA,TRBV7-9,TGTGCCAGCAGCGGTACAGCAACCTACGAGCAGTACTTC,CASSGTATYEQYF
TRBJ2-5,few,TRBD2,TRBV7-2,TGTGCCAGCAGCTTATCTAGCGGGGCAGAGACCCAGTACTTC,CASSLSSGAETQYF
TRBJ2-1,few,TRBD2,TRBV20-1,TGCAGTGCTAGAGCCTACGACTTAGCGGGTGGGCCCTACAATGAGCAGTTCTTC,CSARAYDLAGGPYNEQFF
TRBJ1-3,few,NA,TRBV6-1,TGTGCCAGCAGTCCCCAACAGGGAGGAGCTGGAAACACCATATATTTT,CASSPQQGGAGNTIYF
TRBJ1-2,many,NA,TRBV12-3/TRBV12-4,TGTGCCAGCAGTTTTGGGGGGGGCGGCTATGGCTACACCTTC,CASSFGGGGYGYTF
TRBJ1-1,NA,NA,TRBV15,TGTGCCACCAGCAGAGGCGACGGCGGGTCGGGGAACACTGAAGCTTTCTTT,CATSRGDGGSGNTEAFF
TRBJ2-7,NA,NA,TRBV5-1,TGCGCCAGCAGCTTGGTCGCGGGTGGAGAGCAGTACTTC,CASSLVAGGEQYF
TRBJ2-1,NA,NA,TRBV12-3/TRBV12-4,TGTGCCAGCAGTCCCCGACTCAACAATGAGCAGTTCTTC,CASSPRLNNEQFF
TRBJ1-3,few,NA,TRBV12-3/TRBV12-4,TGTGCCAGCAGTTTCCTCTCCTCTGGAAACACCATATATTTT,CASSFLSSGNTIYF
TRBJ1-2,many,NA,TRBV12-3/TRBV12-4,TGTGCCAGCGGAACAGGGAACTATGGCTACACCTTC,CASGTGNYGYTF
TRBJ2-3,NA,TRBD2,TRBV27,TGTGCCAGCAGTTTGGGACTAGTGGCAGATACGCAGTATTTT,CASSLGLVADTQYF
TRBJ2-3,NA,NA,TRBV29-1,TGCAGCGTGCCGGGGCCCGGCACAGATACGCAGTATTTT,CSVPGPGTDTQYF
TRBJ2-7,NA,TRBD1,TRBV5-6,TGTGCCAGCAGCTTCCCCACAAGGACAGGCAGCGAGCAGTACTTC,CASSFPTRTGSEQYF
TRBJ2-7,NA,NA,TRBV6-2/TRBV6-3,TGTGCCAGCAGTTACCCACGGGAGACCGGCTACGAGCAGTACTTC,CASSYPRETGYEQYF
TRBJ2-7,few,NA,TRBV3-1,TGTGCCAGCAGGGCCGGGACGCACGAAACCTACGAGCAGTACTTC,CASRAGTHETYEQYF
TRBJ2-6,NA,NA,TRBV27,TGTGCCAGCAGTTTAGTGGGGCCTGGGGCCAACGTCCTGACTTTC,CASSLVGPGANVLTF
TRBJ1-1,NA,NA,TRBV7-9,TGTGCCAGCGGTGAGGGCACTGAAGCTTTCTTT,CASGEGTEAFF
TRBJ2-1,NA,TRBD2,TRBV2,TGTGCCAGCAGTGGACTAGCGGAGTTCAATGAGCAGTTCTTC,CASSGLAEFNEQFF
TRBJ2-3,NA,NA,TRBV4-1,TGCGCCAGCAGCCAAGGTGCCACGCGGTCCTACACAGATACGCAGTATTTT,CASSQGATRSYTDTQYF
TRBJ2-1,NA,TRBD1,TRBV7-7,TGTGCTAGCAGCTCGAGACAGGGGGCTTACAATGAGCAGTTCTTC,CASSSRQGAYNEQFF
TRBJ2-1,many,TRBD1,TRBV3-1,TGTGCCAGCTTAAAGACAGGGGTAGGTGAGCAGTTCTTC,CASLKTGVGEQFF
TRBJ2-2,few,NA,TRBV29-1,TGCAGCGTTGAATATTTGGGGGAGCTGTTTTTT,CSVEYLGELFF
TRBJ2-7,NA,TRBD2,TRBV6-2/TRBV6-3,TGTGCCAGCACCCCGGGAGGTTTCGACTACGAGCAGTACTTC,CASTPGGFDYEQYF
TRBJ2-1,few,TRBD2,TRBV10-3,TGTGCCATCAGTGCCCCTAAGTCGAGTAGCGGGAGGGTTGAGCAGTTCTTC,CAISAPKSSSGRVEQFF
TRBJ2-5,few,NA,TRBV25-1,TGTGCCAGCAGTGAGCGAAACCAAGAGACCCAGTACTTC,CASSERNQETQYF
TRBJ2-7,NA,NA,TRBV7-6,TGTGCCAGCAGCTTGTACCAGGGACCCACGGTCGAGCAGTACTTC,CASSLYQGPTVEQYF
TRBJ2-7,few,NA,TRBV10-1,TGCGCCAGCAGTGAAGTTATTAGCGGCTCCTACGAGCAGTACTTC,CASSEVISGSYEQYF
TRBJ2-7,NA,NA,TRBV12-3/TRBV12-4,TGTGCCAGCAGTTTATCGAGCCACAGCGTATACGAGCAGTACTTC,CASSLSSHSVYEQYF
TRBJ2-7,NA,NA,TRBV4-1,TGCGCCAGCAGCCAAGATCGTCAACACGAGCAGTACTTC,CASSQDRQHEQYF
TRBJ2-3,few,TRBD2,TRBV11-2,TGTGCCAGCAGCCCCGGTAATAGCGGGTGGGCAGATACGCAGTATTTT,CASSPGNSGWADTQYF
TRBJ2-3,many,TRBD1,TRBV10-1,TGCGCCAGCATTTCCTCTGACAGGGGAGACACAGATACGCAGTATTTT,CASISSDRGDTDTQYF
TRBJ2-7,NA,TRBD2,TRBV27,TGTGCCAGCAGTATCCAGCGGGGCTACGAGCAGTACTTC,CASSIQRGYEQYF
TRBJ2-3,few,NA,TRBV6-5,TGTGCCAGCAGTACCCCCTCGGATACGCAGTATTTT,CASSTPSDTQYF
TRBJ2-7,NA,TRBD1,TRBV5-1,TGCGCCAGCAGCTTACAGGGGATAGCCTACGAGCAGTACTTC,CASSLQGIAYEQYF
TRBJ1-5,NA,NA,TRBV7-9,TGTGCCAGTAACGTCGCCGGGGGCCCGTATAGCAATCAGCCCCAGCATTTT,CASNVAGGPYSNQPQHF
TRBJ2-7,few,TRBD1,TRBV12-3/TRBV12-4,TGTGCCAGCAGTCGCCGCTCCCCCGGGACAGCCTCCTACGAGCAGTACTTC,CASSRRSPGTASYEQYF
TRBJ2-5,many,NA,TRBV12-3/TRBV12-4,TGTGCCAGCACCCCGGGGGAGGAGGAGACCCAGTACTTC,CASTPGEEETQYF
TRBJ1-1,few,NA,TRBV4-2,TGTGCCAGCAGCCAAGATTATCTCTTGAACACTGAAGCTTTCTTT,CASSQDYLLNTEAFF
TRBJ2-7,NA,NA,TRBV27,TGTGCCAGCAGTTTCGGCAGGGGTGGGAACGAGCAGTACTTC,CASSFGRGGNEQYF
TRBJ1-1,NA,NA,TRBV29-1,TGCAGCGTTGGGTGGGACACTGAAGCTTTCTTT,CSVGWDTEAFF
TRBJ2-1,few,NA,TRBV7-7,TGTGCCAGCAGCCGCCGCTTGTCAAATGAGCAGTTCTTC,CASSRRLSNEQFF
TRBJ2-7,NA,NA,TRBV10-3,TGTGCCATCAGTGAGTCTCCCGGGAAAAGCTCCTACGAGCAGTACTTC,CAISESPGKSSYEQYF
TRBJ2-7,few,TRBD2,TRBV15,TGTGCCACCAGCAGAGAACTAGCGGGAGACTACGAGCAGTACTTC,CATSRELAGDYEQYF
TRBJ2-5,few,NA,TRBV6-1,TGTGCCAGCAGTGGAACCCCAGGGGACCAAGAGACCCAGTACTTC,CASSGTPGDQETQYF
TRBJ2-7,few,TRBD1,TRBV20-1,TGCAGTGCCAAGACAGGGAGAGAGCGCTACGAGCAGTACTTC,CSAKTGRERYEQYF
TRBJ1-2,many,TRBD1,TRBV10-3,TGTGCCATCAGGCGAGGACAGGGGGCTGACTATGGCTACACCTTC,CAIRRGQGADYGYTF